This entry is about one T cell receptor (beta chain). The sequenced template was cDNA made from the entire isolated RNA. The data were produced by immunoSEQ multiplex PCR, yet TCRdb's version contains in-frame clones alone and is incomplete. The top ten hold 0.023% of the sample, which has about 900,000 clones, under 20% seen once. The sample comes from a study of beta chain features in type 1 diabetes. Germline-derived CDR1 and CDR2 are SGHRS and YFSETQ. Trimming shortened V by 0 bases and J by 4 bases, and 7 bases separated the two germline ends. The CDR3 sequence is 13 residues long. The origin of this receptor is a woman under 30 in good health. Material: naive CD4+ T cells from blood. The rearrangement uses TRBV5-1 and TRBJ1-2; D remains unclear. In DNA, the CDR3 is TGCGCCAGCAGCTTGGGGGGAACCTATGGCTACACCTTC. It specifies CASSLGGTYGYTF. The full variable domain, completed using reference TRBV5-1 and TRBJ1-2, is KAGVTQTPRYLIKTRGQQVTLSCSPISGHRSVSWYQQTPGQGLQFLFEYFSETQRNKGNFPGRFSGRQFSNSRSEMNVSTLELGDSALYLCASSLGGTYGYTFGSGTRLTVV.